This TCR beta chain appears in the sequencing data of a study of blood T cell repertoires in COVID-19. Repertoires were generated with immunoSEQ multiplex PCR, while TCRdb's copy carries only in-frame clones and drops some. Of a few hundred thousand clones in the sample, over 75% were seen once. This CDR3 has 14 amino acids. The junction had 5 bases not matched to a gene; V was cut back by 4 bases and J by 2 bases. The germline CDR1 and CDR2 sequences are SGDLS and YYNGEE. The receptor's source is a young woman who had recovered from COVID-19. Material: PBMCs or T cells enriched from blood (not recorded which). The chain carries TRBV9 and TRBJ1-1; 7 nucleotides match TRBD1. CDR3 region: CASSLTGANTEAFF. For the CDR3, the DNA is TGTGCCAGCAGCCTAACAGGGGCTAACACTGAAGCTTTCTTT.